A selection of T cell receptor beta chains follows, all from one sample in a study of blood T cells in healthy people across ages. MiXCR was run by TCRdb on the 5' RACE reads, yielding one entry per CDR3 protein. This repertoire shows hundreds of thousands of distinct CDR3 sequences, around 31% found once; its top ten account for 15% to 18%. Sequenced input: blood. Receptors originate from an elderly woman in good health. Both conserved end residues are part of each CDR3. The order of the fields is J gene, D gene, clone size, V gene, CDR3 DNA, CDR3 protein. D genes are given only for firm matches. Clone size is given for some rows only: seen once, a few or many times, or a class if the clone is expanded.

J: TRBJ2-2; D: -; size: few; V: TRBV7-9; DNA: TGTGCCTGTGACCGGGACGGGAACACCGGGGAGCTGTTTTTT; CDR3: CACDRDGNTGELFF
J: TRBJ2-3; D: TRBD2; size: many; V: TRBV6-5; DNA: TGTGCCAGCAGCATCGGACTAGCGAGGAAGCGCACAGATACGCAGTATTTT; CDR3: CASSIGLARKRTDTQYF
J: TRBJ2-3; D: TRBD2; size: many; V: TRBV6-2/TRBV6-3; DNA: TGTGCCAGCAGCCGCATACTAGCGGGGACCACAGATACGCAGTATTTT; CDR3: CASSRILAGTTDTQYF
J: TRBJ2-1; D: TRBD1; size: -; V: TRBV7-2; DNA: TGTGCCAGCAGCACACAATGGGACAGGACTGAGCAGTTCTTC; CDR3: CASSTQWDRTEQFF
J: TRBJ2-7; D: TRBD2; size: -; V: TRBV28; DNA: TGTGCCAGCAGTCGGACTAGCGGGGACGTCTACGAGCAGTACTTC; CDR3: CASSRTSGDVYEQYF
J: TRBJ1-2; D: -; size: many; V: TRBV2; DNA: TGTGCCAGCAGTGAAGGAACGACAAACTATGGCTACACCTTC; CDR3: CASSEGTTNYGYTF
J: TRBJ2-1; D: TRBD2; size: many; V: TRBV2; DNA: TGTGCCAGCAGTGAAATAAGCGGGGGGGCTGGGAATGAGCAGTTCTTC; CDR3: CASSEISGGAGNEQFF
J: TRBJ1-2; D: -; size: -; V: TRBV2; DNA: TGTGCCAACAGTGACCCCCGCTATGGCTACACCTTC; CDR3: CANSDPRYGYTF
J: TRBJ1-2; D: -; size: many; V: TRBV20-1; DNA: TGCAGTGCTAGAGAGCTTGCAGGGCCCCACTATGGCTACACCTTC; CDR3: CSARELAGPHYGYTF
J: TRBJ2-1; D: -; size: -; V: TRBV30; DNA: TGTGCCTGGAAGGAAGAAGGGAATGAGCAGTTCTTC; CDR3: CAWKEEGNEQFF
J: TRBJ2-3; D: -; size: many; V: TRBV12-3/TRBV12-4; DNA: TGTGCCAGTACAGGGTCAGCAGATACGCAGTATTTT; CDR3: CASTGSADTQYF
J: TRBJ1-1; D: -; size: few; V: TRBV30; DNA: TGTGCCTGGAGATTACAGGGGAACACTGAAGCTTTCTTT; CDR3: CAWRLQGNTEAFF
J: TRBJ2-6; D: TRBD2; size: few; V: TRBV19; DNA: TGTGCCAGTAGTATCCGCCCGGGAACGGCGGGGGCTGGGGCCAACGTCCTGACTTTC; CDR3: CASSIRPGTAGAGANVLTF
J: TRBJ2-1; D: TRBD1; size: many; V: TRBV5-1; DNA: TGCGCCAGCAGGACAGCCGGGACAGGGAGCGATGAGCAGTTCTTC; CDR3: CASRTAGTGSDEQFF
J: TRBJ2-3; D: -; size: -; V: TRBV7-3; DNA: TGTGCCAGCAGCCTACGGGCGGCGGCCTCCAGCACAGATACGCAGTATTTT; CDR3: CASSLRAAASSTDTQYF
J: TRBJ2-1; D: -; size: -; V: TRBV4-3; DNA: TGCGCCAGCAGCCAGCCGAACCGGGACACCACGAGGAATGAGCAGTTCTTC; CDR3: CASSQPNRDTTRNEQFF
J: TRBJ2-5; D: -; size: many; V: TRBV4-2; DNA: TGTGCCAGCACCCCCAGATCGTGGGGGGAAGGTACCCAGTACTTC; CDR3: CASTPRSWGEGTQYF
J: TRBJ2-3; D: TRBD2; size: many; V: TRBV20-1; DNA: TGCAGTGCGAGTCCGGGACTAGCGGGGTTAAAGACGCAGTATTTT; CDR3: CSASPGLAGLKTQYF
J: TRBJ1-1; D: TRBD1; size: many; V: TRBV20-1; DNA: TGCAGTGCTGGTCCTCCGACAGGGTTTAACACTGAAGCTTTCTTT; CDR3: CSAGPPTGFNTEAFF
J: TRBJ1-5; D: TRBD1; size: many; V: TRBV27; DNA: TGTGCCAGCAGCCAGACAGGGTTTGGGCAGCCCCAGCATTTT; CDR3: CASSQTGFGQPQHF
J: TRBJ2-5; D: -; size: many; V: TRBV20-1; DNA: TGCAGTGCTAGCCCAGCCCGGGGGCGGGGGTCAGAGACCCAGTACTTC; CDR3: CSASPARGRGSETQYF
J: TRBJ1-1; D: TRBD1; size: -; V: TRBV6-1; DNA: TGTGCCAGCAGGCCCTTGGACAGGAGGGGTTCAGCTTTCTTT; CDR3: CASRPLDRRGSAFF
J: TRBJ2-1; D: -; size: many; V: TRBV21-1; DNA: TGTGCCAGCAGCAGGTCACAGGGGCGCCTGAGTTGTGAGCAGTTCTTC; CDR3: CASSRSQGRLSCEQFF
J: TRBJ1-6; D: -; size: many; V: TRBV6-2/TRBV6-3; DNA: TGTGCCAGCAGGGATGGGAGCTCCTATAATTCACCCCTCCACTTT; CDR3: CASRDGSSYNSPLHF
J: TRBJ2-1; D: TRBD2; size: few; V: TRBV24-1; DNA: TGTGCCACCAGTGACGAACTAGCGGGGGGGCTCAATGAGCAGTTCTTC; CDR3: CATSDELAGGLNEQFF